This T cell receptor (beta chain) was recovered during a study of CD8 T cells in ankylosing spondylitis. Findings and caveats of the study: The clones that were linked to disease were reported to be significantly enriched in matched synovial fluid samples from ankylosing spondylitis patients. Prior literature has documented some motif variants in synovial fluid and blood from reactive arthritis. Blood of patients with ankylosing spondylitis appeared to be characterized by a TCR beta motif of eight highly homologous variants.

This clonotype was detected many times. Its target is not known. The length of the CDR3 is 17 residues. The trim removed 0 bases at V and 2 bases at J, leaving 8 bases unmatched. The germline V gene has CDR1 LGHDT and CDR2 YNNKEL (reference sequence). The TCR beta libraries were generated through quantitative 5'-RACE incorporating molecular barcodes. TCRdb used MiXCR to reprocess the 5' RACE reads, holding one entry per CDR3 protein. The table shows about 240,000 distinct CDR3 sequences, with 20% to 30% occurring only once. Sequenced material: blood, either unsorted or a sorted T cell fraction (not recorded which). V usage is TRBV3-1 and J usage is TRBJ1-2, with 8 bases lining up with TRBD1. This TCR came from a male donor with ankylosing spondylitis or in good health (not recorded which). The CDR3 reads CASSQDPRTGTNYGYTF. The CDR3 DNA reads TGTGCCAGCAGCCAAGATCCCCGGACAGGGACGAACTATGGCTACACCTTC.